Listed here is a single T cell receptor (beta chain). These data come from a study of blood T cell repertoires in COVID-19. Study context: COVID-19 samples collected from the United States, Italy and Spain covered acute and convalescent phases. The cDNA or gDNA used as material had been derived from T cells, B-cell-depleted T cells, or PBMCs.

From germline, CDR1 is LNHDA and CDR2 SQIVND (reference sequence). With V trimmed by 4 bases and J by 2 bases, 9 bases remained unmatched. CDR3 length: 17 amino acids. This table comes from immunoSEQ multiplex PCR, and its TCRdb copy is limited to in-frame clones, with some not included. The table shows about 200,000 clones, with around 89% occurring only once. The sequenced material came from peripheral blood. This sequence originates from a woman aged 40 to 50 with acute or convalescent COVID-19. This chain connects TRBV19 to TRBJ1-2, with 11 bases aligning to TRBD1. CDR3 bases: TGTGCCAGTAGTACAAGCCAGGGGACAGGGGGAAACTATGGCTACACCTTC. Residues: CASSTSQGTGGNYGYTF.